Following are 6 T cell receptor beta chains from one sample sequenced in a study of shared clonotypes between healthy human individuals (dated by TCRdb to the early 2020s). Preparation of the library involved the immunoSEQ multiplex PCR assay. The source is immuneACCESS, and TCRdb retained only in-frame sequences with V and J called. Part of the clones is not carried over; for the studies checked, unresolved V genes explain less than half of this, and the remainder is unexplained. The sample includes 2 million to 2.5 million clones, with approximately 94% observed a single time. The top ten constitute about 0.13% of the sample. Sequencing input: naive CD4+ T cells sorted from blood. Reading the label with the study, this specimen's cell subset or site is: CD45RA+ positively selected. The source is a man between 18 and 29 years old in good health.

The rearrangement joins TRBV27 to TRBJ2-5; D is possibly TRBD1 or TRBD2 (5 bases each). V lost 3 bases and J lost 2, with 13 bases in between. Germline V gives CDR1 MNHEY, CDR2 SMNVEV (reference sequence). There are 15 residues in the CDR3. The CDR3: CASSLRAGSQETQYF. Here the CDR3 DNA reads TGTGCCAGCAGTTTGAGGGCAGGGTCACAAGAGACCCAGTACTTC.

This sequence joins TRBV9 and TRBJ2-6, with D tentatively TRBD1 or TRBD2 (5 bases each). Germline values: CDR1 SGDLS, CDR2 YYNGEE. The CDR3 is 18 residues long. V was trimmed by 4 bases and J by 0 bases, leaving 17 bases between them. CDR3 sequence reads: CASSHLSGQSSGANVLTF. CDR3 nucleotide sequence: TGTGCCAGCAGCCACCTCTCGGGGCAGAGCTCTGGGGCCAACGTCCTGACTTTC.

V usage is TRBV28 and J usage is TRBJ2-7; D ambiguous. Looked up from germline, CDR1 is MDHEN and CDR2 is SYDVKM. Deletions cut 5 bases from V and 6 bases from J, with 11 bases between. CDR3 length equals 12 residues. The CDR3 is CASSLAASEQYF. The CDR3 nucleotides read TGTGCCAGCAGTCTCGCGGCTAGCGAGCAGTACTTC.

J is TRBJ1-4 and V is TRBV7-9; 10 positions agree with TRBD1. Per the germline V gene, CDR1 is SEHNR and CDR2 is FQNEAQ (reference sequence). The CDR3 totals 15 residues. The ends lost 5 bases at V and 7 bases at J; junction bases unmatched: 7. This CDR3 reads CASSQETGGGEKLFF. The CDR3 DNA reads as TGTGCCAGCAGCCAAGAGACAGGGGGCGGTGAAAAACTGTTTTTT.

V is TRBV4-3 and J is TRBJ2-2; D tentatively reads TRBD1 or TRBD2 (7 bases each). V was pared by 0 bases and J by 6 bases, with 11 bases between. This CDR3 is 15 amino acids long. The germline V gene has CDR1 LGHNA and CDR2 YSLEER. Here the CDR3 DNA reads TGCGCCAGCAGCCAAGACAGGGGGAGGGCCGGGGAGCTGTTTTTT. Translation: CASSQDRGRAGELFF.

The chain employs TRBV5-5 and TRBJ2-5, with D possibly matching TRBD1 (6 bases). V shed 6 bases and J shed 5 bases, with 20 bases lying between them. Germline lookup yields CDR1 SGHKS and CDR2 YYEKEE (reference sequence). The CDR3 has 15 amino acids. Here the CDR3 reads CASNSEGQSRETQYF. CDR3 nucleotide sequence: TGTGCCAGCAACTCTGAGGGACAATCTAGGGAGACCCAGTACTTC.